This section outlines one T cell receptor (beta chain) sequence together with its context. The data are from a study of blood T cell repertoires in COVID-19. Overall study context: Donors in the United States, Italy and Spain gave samples during acute or convalescent COVID-19.

The CDR3 loop spans 14 amino acids. Trimming at V came to 5 bases and at J to 3 bases, leaving 6 bases not matched to a gene. Per germline, CDR1 SEHNR and CDR2 FQNEAQ (reference sequence). Original data processing: Amplification with reference gene primers provided the estimates of nucleated cell counts. Assay used: immunoSEQ multiplex PCR; TCRdb lists only in-frame clones, some missing. V and J calls and clone size are given by that table; D and trimming were obtained from the DNA. The repertoire holds more than 50,000 clones, with about 82% as singletons. V and J are TRBV7-9 and TRBJ2-7; TRBD1 matches 8 bases. Sequenced input: peripheral blood. This TCR was sampled from a human donor in a cohort sampled during active COVID-19. The CDR3 DNA sequence: TGTGCCAGCAGCGTTCTCGGACAGGGCTACGAGCAGTACTTC. Translation: CASSVLGQGYEQYF.